The 15 T cell receptor beta chains below were found in one sample sequenced in a study of T cell responses to AZD1222 COVID-19 vaccine. Measured with immunoSEQ multiplex PCR; TCRdb has only the in-frame clones, and not every one. Of some 40,000 clones detected, about 88% appear once; the ten largest clones hold about 27%. The sample here was peripheral blood, taken 28 days after the second dose of the MenACWY control vaccine. These receptors all stem from an adult who received the MenACWY meningococcal vaccine as a control.

The gene calls are TRBV14 and TRBJ2-3; 10 positions agree with TRBD1. The CDR3 is 14 residues long. With 4 bases clipped from V and 4 bases from J, the junction kept 2 bases outside the gene matches. Germline CDR1 SGHDN, CDR2 FVKESK. CDR3 bases: TGTGCCAGCAGCCGGGACAGGGGACCAGATACGCAGTATTTT. It codes for CASSRDRGPDTQYF.

For the CDR3, the DNA is TGTGCCAGTTACCCCGTGGCGGGGACCGCCATGGGGAACAATGAGCAGTTCTTC. It is translated as CASYPVAGTAMGNNEQFF. The rearrangement links TRBV27 to TRBJ2-1, with a tentative D call TRBD2 (6 bases). Trimming removed 9 bases at V and 5 bases at J, with 29 bases between. This CDR3 contains 18 residues. CDR1 and CDR2 (germline): MNHEY, SMNVEV (reference sequence).

The chain combines TRBV6-5 with TRBJ1-3, with 9 bases fitting TRBD1. The CDR3 extends over 13 amino acids. V lost 6 bases, J lost 6 bases, and 3 bases stayed unmatched. Germline V gene data show CDR1 as MNHEY and CDR2 as SVGAGI. The CDR3 spells CASRRTGENTIYF. DNA of the CDR3: TGTGCCAGCAGAAGGACAGGGGAAAACACCATATATTTT.

The chain joins TRBV6-5 to TRBJ2-7, with no clear D. The germline V and J ends were trimmed by 6 bases and 9 bases, with 12 bases remaining between them. The CDR3 runs to 11 residues. Germline V CDR1 and CDR2: MNHEY, SVGAGI. The CDR3 DNA reads as TGTGCCAGCAGCGACCCCTGGGCGCAGTACTTC. The encoded protein is CASSDPWAQYF.

This clone was counted a single time. The chain recombines TRBV30 with TRBJ2-3, with TRBD2 identical over 8 bases. The length of the CDR3 is 16 residues. Germline loops: CDR1 GTSNPN, CDR2 SVGIG (reference sequence). V lost 5 bases to trimming and J lost 4 bases; unmatched junction nucleotides: 14. The CDR3 DNA sequence: TGTGCCTGGGGCCTGGGCCTCGGGGGGGGTGCAGATACGCAGTATTTT. It translates to CAWGLGLGGGADTQYF.

This clone was recorded only once. The chain is built from TRBV19 and TRBJ1-3; the D gene is possibly TRBD1 (5 bases). Trimming cost V 3 bases and J 0 bases, with 12 bases left between them. CDR3 size: 16 residues. The germline CDR1 and CDR2 sequences are LNHDA and SQIVND (reference sequence). The DNA of the CDR3 is TGTGCCAGTAGTATTAAGGGGCCTTCCTCTGGAAACACCATATATTTT. Translating gives CASSIKGPSSGNTIYF.

The chain carries TRBV24-1 and TRBJ2-2; possibly TRBD2 for D (5 bases). Looked up from germline, CDR1 is KGHDR and CDR2 is SFDVKD. V was trimmed by 7 bases and J by 2 bases, leaving 10 bases between them. This CDR3 contains 14 residues. The CDR3 DNA reads TGTGCCACCAGCCGAGGGAGTAACACCGGGGAGCTGTTTTTT. Amino acids: CATSRGSNTGELFF.

This clone was seen once. The CDR3 loop reads CASSFGTSGRWNTGELFF. The CDR3 DNA is TGCGCCAGCAGCTTCGGGACTAGCGGGAGATGGAACACCGGGGAGCTGTTTTTT. The chain recombines TRBV5-1 with TRBJ2-2; 14 bases align to TRBD2. Trimming removed 2 bases from V and 1 base from J; junction bases left unmatched: 4. CDR1 and CDR2 from the germline V gene are SGHRS and YFSETQ. There are 18 residues in the CDR3. The whole variable domain, filled in from reference TRBV5-1 and TRBJ2-2, reads KAGVTQTPRYLIKTRGQQVTLSCSPISGHRSVSWYQQTPGQGLQFLFEYFSETQRNKGNFPGRFSGRQFSNSRSEMNVSTLELGDSALYLCASSFGTSGRWNTGELFFGEGSRLTVL.

This chain links TRBV19 with TRBJ1-2; 8 positions agree with TRBD1. V gave up 0 bases and J gave up 6 bases; unmatched junction bases: 3. The germline V gene encodes CDR1 LNHDA and CDR2 SQIVND (reference sequence). This CDR3 spans 14 amino acids. The CDR3 bases are TGTGCCAGTAGTATAGACCGGACAGGGAATGGCTACACCTTC. It translates to CASSIDRTGNGYTF.

The chain combines TRBV20-1 with TRBJ1-2, with unresolved D. CDR3 length equals 12 residues. Per the germline V gene, CDR1 is DFQATT and CDR2 is SNEGSKA (reference sequence). V shed 3 bases and J shed 2 bases, with 7 bases lying between them. The CDR3 here is CSASAGNYGYTF. DNA of the CDR3: TGCAGTGCTAGTGCGGGGAACTATGGCTACACCTTC.

The chain employs TRBV2 and TRBJ2-3, with 8 bases matching TRBD2. CDR1 and CDR2 from the germline V gene are SNHLY and FYNNEI. There are 16 residues in the CDR3. V lost 2 bases, J lost 2 bases, and 6 bases stayed unmatched. DNA for the CDR3: TGTGCCAGCAGTGAATCGGTAGCGGGGATCACAGATACGCAGTATTTT. It encodes CASSESVAGITDTQYF. Filled out from reference TRBV2 and TRBJ2-3, the complete variable domain reads EPEVTQTPSHQVTQMGQEVILRCVPISNHLYFYWYRQILGQKVEFLVSFYNNEISEKSEIFDDQFSVERPDGSNFTLKIRSTKLEDSAMYFCASSESVAGITDTQYFGPGTRLTVL.

The chain employs TRBV19 and TRBJ1-2; perhaps TRBD1 as D (6 bases). V was trimmed by 8 bases and J by 8 bases, leaving 18 bases between them. Germline CDR1 is LNHDA and CDR2 is SQIVND (reference sequence). The CDR3 extends over 13 amino acids. CDR3 coding DNA: TGTGCCAGTTCGCCGGGACGGGGGGCCGGCTACACCTTC. This gives the protein CASSPGRGAGYTF.

The chain joins TRBV30 to TRBJ1-5; no clear D. The CDR3 spans 13 residues. V shed 8 bases and J shed 1 base, with 12 bases lying between them. Germline assignment: CDR1 GTSNPN and CDR2 SVGIG (reference sequence). CDR3 in amino acids: CATSLGSNQPQHF. As DNA, the CDR3 is TGTGCCACTTCGTTGGGGAGCAATCAGCCCCAGCATTTT.

As concerns this clone: One end of the junction does not line up with germline, which may come from a read error. This sequence joins TRBV2 and TRBJ1-5; D not resolved. From germline, CDR1 is SNHLY and CDR2 FYNNEI. The CDR3 covers 16 residues. The CDR3 region has the DNA TGTGCCAGCAGGGAAGTAGGACTCGGGAGCAATCAGCCCCAGCATTTT. This codes for CASREVGLGSNQPQHF. Using reference TRBV2 and TRBJ1-5 for the parts outside the CDR3, the full variable domain is EPEVTQTPSHQVTQMGQEVILRCVPISNHLYFYWYRQILGQKVEFLVSFYNNEISEKSEIFDDQFSVERPDGSNFTLKIRSTKLEDSAMYFCASREVGLGSNQPQHFGDGTRLSIL.

A single count supports this clone. CDR3 coding DNA: TGTGCCACAAAGACAGTTCCCATGAACACTGAAGCTTTCTTT. Its protein is CATKTVPMNTEAFF. The rearrangement uses TRBV28 and TRBJ1-1, with a possible D match to TRBD1 (5 bases). From germline, CDR1 is MDHEN and CDR2 SYDVKM. The CDR3 runs to 14 residues. Deletions cut 10 bases from V and 0 bases from J, with 15 bases between.